This T cell receptor beta chain was identified in a study of vaccination and CD4 T cells after COVID-19. The time point denotes: late sampling 161 to 241 days after vaccination in three convalescent patients. From the PCR reads, TCRdb called clonotypes with MiXCR, one entry per CDR3 protein. Among 25,000 to 35,000 distinct CDR3 sequences listed, about 47% were seen once. The sequence came from a human donor who had recovered from COVID-19. Sequenced material: CD4+ T cells from blood, taken about 7 months after SARS-CoV-2 vaccination.

The CDR3 loop reads CASTQKTQFF. The CDR3 DNA sequence: TGTGCCAGCACCCAAAAAACACAGTTCTTC. This chain connects TRBV6-1 to TRBJ2-1; D not certain. CDR3 length: 10 amino acids. The germline V gene has CDR1 MNHNS and CDR2 SASEGT. Trimming left V 7 bases short and J 13 bases short, with 11 bases between.